The entry below describes one TCR beta chain. Documented treatment: oral pan-JAK inhibitor, 5-10 mg twice daily. TCR sequencing used cDNA made by reverse transcription of extracted RNA. This table comes from immunoSEQ multiplex PCR, and its TCRdb copy is limited to in-frame clones, with some not included. The table shows 95,000 to 150,000 clones, with about 50% occurring only once. This sample was taken from a study of CD8+ T cells in alopecia areata. Germline loops: CDR1 MGHDK, CDR2 SYGVNS. Trimming stripped 3 bases from V and 7 bases from J, with 21 bases between. There are 16 residues in the CDR3. The clonotype was recovered from a human donor with alopecia areata. The gene calls are TRBV25-1 and TRBJ1-2, with D uncertain. The starting material was CD4+ T cells sorted from blood, obtained at week 4, from a patient treated with tofacitinib. The chain's CDR3 is CASSDFAAASRSGYTF. CDR3 DNA sequence: TGTGCCAGCAGTGATTTCGCGGCAGCTTCACGGTCTGGCTACACCTTC.